The 12 T cell receptor beta chains presented below share a single source sample, sequenced in a study of blood T cell repertoires in COVID-19. The repertoire was sequenced with immunoSEQ multiplex PCR; TCRdb's copy has only in-frame clones and lacks some. Here the sample spans fewer than 250,000 clones, around nine tenths being singletons. What was sequenced was peripheral blood. These receptors were collected from a man aged 60 to 75 with acute or convalescent COVID-19.

This clone was found a few times. The chain is built from TRBV4-1 and TRBJ2-6; D is possibly TRBD1 (5 bases). The CDR3 has 17 amino acids. V lost 0 bases and J lost 0, with 9 bases in between. Germline-derived CDR1 and CDR2 are MGHRA and YSYEKL. The CDR3 DNA reads as TGCGCCAGCAGCCAAGATTCCCAGGGCTCTGGGGCCAACGTCCTGACTTTC. Translated, it gives CASSQDSQGSGANVLTF.

The CDR3 here is CASSTGGATETQYF. CDR3 DNA sequence: TGTGCCAGCAGTACAGGGGGCGCGACGGAGACCCAGTACTTC. The chain combines TRBV28 with TRBJ2-5; TRBD1 aligns across 9 bases. This CDR3 has 14 amino acids. The germline CDR1 and CDR2 sequences are MDHEN and SYDVKM. The V segment lost 5 bases and the J segment 5 bases; nucleotides outside the gene matches: 6.

The chain uses TRBV19 and TRBJ2-3; TRBD2 matches 11 bases. The V gene's germline CDR1 is LNHDA and CDR2 SQIVND (reference sequence). The CDR3 consists of 16 residues. V lost 1 base, J lost 5 bases, and 5 bases stayed unmatched. The chain's CDR3 is CASSIGASGGRDTQYF. In nucleotides, the CDR3 is TGTGCCAGTAGTATAGGAGCTAGCGGGGGGAGAGATACGCAGTATTTT. Combining the CDR3 with reference TRBV19 and TRBJ2-3 gives the whole variable domain DGGITQSPKYLFRKEGQNVTLSCEQNLNHDAMYWYRQDPGQGLRLIYYSQIVNDFQKGDIAEGYSVSREKKESFPLTVTSAQKNPTAFYLCASSIGASGGRDTQYFGPGTRLTVL.

This clone appeared once. V usage is TRBV18 and J usage is TRBJ2-7, with 12 positions matching TRBD1. Germline CDR1 reads KGHSH; CDR2 reads LQKENI. Germline trimming cut 2 bases from V and 1 base from J; bases unmatched to any gene: 6. There are 17 residues in the CDR3. The CDR3 DNA follows: TGTGCCAGCTCACCAAAACCGGGACAGGGGGCTTCCTACGAGCAGTACTTC. Translating it yields CASSPKPGQGASYEQYF.

This clone was recorded a few times. V is TRBV27 and J is TRBJ2-4; tentatively, D is TRBD1 (7 bases). CDR1 is MNHEY and CDR2 is SMNVEV in the germline V gene (reference sequence). Between the trimmed V and J ends, which lost 1 base and 1 base, there was a span of 14 bases. This CDR3 has 17 residues. Here the CDR3 DNA reads TGTGCCAGCAGTTTATTGAAGGAGGGGGCGGCCAAAAACATTCAGTACTTC. Translated: CASSLLKEGAAKNIQYF.

This clone was detected a few times. The genes are TRBV7-9 and TRBJ1-6; D gene unclear. Trimming shortened V by 5 bases and J by 5 bases, and 13 bases separated the two germline ends. In germline, CDR1 is SEHNR, CDR2 FQNEAQ (reference sequence). This CDR3 contains 15 residues. The CDR3 region has the DNA TGTGCCAGCAGCCAAGTCGGGAGAAATAATTCACCCCTCCACTTT. The encoded protein is CASSQVGRNNSPLHF.

This clone was found once. The rearrangement uses TRBV5-6 and TRBJ1-4; 10 positions match TRBD1. With V trimmed by 2 bases and J by 6 bases, 4 bases remained unmatched. The germline V gene has CDR1 SGHDT and CDR2 YYEEEE. The CDR3 sequence is 15 residues long. CDR3: CASSLPGTGDEKLFF. The CDR3 DNA is TGTGCCAGCAGCTTACCCGGGACAGGGGATGAAAAACTGTTTTTT.

Only a few counts were recorded for this clone. CDR3 sequence (DNA): TGTGCCAGCAGCGCCCGGACAGGGGGCACTCAGCCCCAGCATTTT. It is translated as CASSARTGGTQPQHF. This chain uses TRBV7-2 with TRBJ1-5, with 11 bases identical to TRBD1. The V gene's germline CDR1 is SGHTA and CDR2 FQGNSA. V trimming: 5 bases; J trimming: 6 bases; junction bases outside the gene matches: 6. The CDR3 contains 15 residues.

This clone has just a few counts. The chain combines TRBV5-4 with TRBJ2-2; 7 bases align to TRBD1. Per germline, CDR1 SGHNT and CDR2 YYREEE (reference sequence). Unmatched junction bases numbered 6, after V lost 0 bases and J lost 1 base. The CDR3 spans 17 residues. The DNA for the CDR3 is TGTGCCAGCAGCTTGGGGAAGGACAGGCGGAACACCGGGGAGCTGTTTTTT. Translation: CASSLGKDRRNTGELFF.

The chain is built from TRBV19 and TRBJ1-5, with D possibly being TRBD1 (6 bases). This CDR3 region has 15 residues. V lost 1 base to trimming and J lost 3 bases, with 10 bases between them. Germline assignment: CDR1 LNHDA and CDR2 SQIVND (reference sequence). The CDR3 bases are TGTGCCAGTAGTATAGGGGGGCAAATCAATCAGCCCCAGCATTTT. Protein sequence: CASSIGGQINQPQHF.

The chain is built from TRBV9 and TRBJ1-2; the match to TRBD1 covers 7 bases. CDR3 length: 14 residues. V dropped 6 bases and J dropped 4; count of bases not matched to a gene: 9. CDR1 is SGDLS, CDR2 YYNGEE, per germline. CDR3 loop: CASTLDRAGYGYTF. The DNA of the CDR3 is TGTGCCAGCACCCTAGACAGGGCGGGCTATGGCTACACCTTC.

V and J are TRBV19 and TRBJ2-7; the D gene is possibly TRBD2 (7 bases). Between the trimmed V and J ends, which lost 6 bases and 4 bases, there was a span of 16 bases. This CDR3 spans 14 amino acids. Germline V gives CDR1 LNHDA, CDR2 SQIVND (reference sequence). The CDR3 reads CASSHAGAPYEQYF. CDR3 in DNA: TGTGCCAGTAGCCATGCGGGGGCTCCATACGAGCAGTACTTC.